A selection of T cell receptor beta chains follows, all from one sample in a study of blood T cell repertoires in COVID-19. Libraries were prepared by immunoSEQ multiplex PCR; TCRdb keeps only in-frame clonotypes and omits some of them. The sample contains about 480,000 clones, roughly 90% of which appear only once. Input material: PBMCs or T cells enriched from blood (not recorded which). All receptors derive from a woman aged 40 to 49 who had recovered from COVID-19. Each CDR3 is given with its conserved first and last residue. D genes are given only for firm matches. Clone size is given for some rows only: seen once, a few or many times, or a class if the clone is expanded.

v_gene: TRBV18; d_gene: -; j_gene: TRBJ1-1; abundance: -; CDR3aa: CASSPGAGDKNTEAFF; CDR3nt: TGTGCCAGCTCACCAGGGGCAGGGGACAAGAACACTGAAGCTTTCTTT
v_gene: TRBV6-5; d_gene: TRBD1; j_gene: TRBJ1-2; abundance: -; CDR3aa: CASSSHGTGIDYGYTF; CDR3nt: TGTGCCAGCAGTTCGCACGGGACAGGGATCGACTATGGCTACACCTTC
v_gene: TRBV6-5; d_gene: -; j_gene: TRBJ1-2; abundance: -; CDR3aa: CASSYSRTGPNYGYTF; CDR3nt: TGTGCCAGCAGTTACTCGAGAACAGGCCCTAACTATGGCTACACCTTC
v_gene: TRBV7-2; d_gene: TRBD2; j_gene: TRBJ2-7; abundance: -; CDR3aa: CASSRRREGPYEQYF; CDR3nt: TGTGCCAGCAGCCGTCGGCGGGAGGGGCCCTACGAGCAGTACTTC
v_gene: TRBV30; d_gene: -; j_gene: TRBJ2-3; abundance: once; CDR3aa: CAWRELAPDTQYF; CDR3nt: TGTGCCTGGAGGGAACTAGCCCCAGATACGCAGTATTTT
v_gene: TRBV2; d_gene: TRBD2; j_gene: TRBJ2-1; abundance: -; CDR3aa: CASSATSGNSDEQFF; CDR3nt: TGTGCCAGCAGTGCGACTAGCGGGAACTCAGATGAGCAGTTCTTC
v_gene: TRBV27; d_gene: TRBD2; j_gene: TRBJ2-1; abundance: -; CDR3aa: CASSPGTSGRYNEQFF; CDR3nt: TGTGCCAGCAGTCCTGGGACTAGCGGGAGATACAATGAGCAGTTCTTC
v_gene: TRBV5-8; d_gene: TRBD1; j_gene: TRBJ1-4; abundance: -; CDR3aa: CASSPWTGSFSTNEKLFF; CDR3nt: TGTGCCAGCAGCCCGTGGACAGGGAGTTTTTCAACTAATGAAAAACTGTTTTTT
v_gene: TRBV6-2/TRBV6-3; d_gene: TRBD1; j_gene: TRBJ2-1; abundance: once; CDR3aa: CASSYSQGTGIYNEQFF; CDR3nt: TGTGCCAGCAGTTACTCGCAAGGGACAGGGATCTACAATGAGCAGTTCTTC
v_gene: TRBV10-1; d_gene: TRBD1; j_gene: TRBJ1-1; abundance: -; CDR3aa: CASSSDRGPEAFF; CDR3nt: TGCGCCAGCAGTAGCGACAGGGGCCCTGAAGCTTTCTTT
v_gene: TRBV2; d_gene: TRBD1; j_gene: TRBJ1-1; abundance: -; CDR3aa: CARTSGTGVGLAFF; CDR3nt: TGTGCCAGAACGTCCGGGACAGGGGTAGGGTTGGCTTTCTTT
v_gene: TRBV3-1/TRBV3-2; d_gene: -; j_gene: TRBJ2-7; abundance: -; CDR3aa: CASSHLDSYEQYF; CDR3nt: TGTGCCAGCAGCCACCTGGACTCTTACGAGCAGTACTTC
v_gene: TRBV5-1; d_gene: TRBD2; j_gene: TRBJ2-1; abundance: -; CDR3aa: CASSRGTSGRGEQFF; CDR3nt: TGCGCCAGCAGCCGCGGGACTAGCGGGAGGGGTGAGCAGTTCTTC
v_gene: TRBV10-3; d_gene: -; j_gene: TRBJ1-2; abundance: -; CDR3aa: CAISAGEYGYTF; CDR3nt: TGTGCCATCAGTGCGGGGGAATATGGCTACACCTTC
v_gene: TRBV12-3/TRBV12-4; d_gene: TRBD1; j_gene: TRBJ1-5; abundance: few; CDR3aa: CASSSGGDQPQHF; CDR3nt: TGTGCCAGCAGTTCAGGGGGCGATCAGCCCCAGCATTTT
v_gene: TRBV3-1/TRBV3-2; d_gene: -; j_gene: TRBJ2-1; abundance: -; CDR3aa: CASSTSGEQFF; CDR3nt: TGTGCCAGCAGCACCTCGGGTGAGCAGTTCTTC
v_gene: TRBV6-5; d_gene: TRBD2; j_gene: TRBJ2-7; abundance: -; CDR3aa: CASKGTSGSYEQYF; CDR3nt: TGTGCCAGCAAGGGGACTAGCGGGAGTTACGAGCAGTACTTC
v_gene: TRBV14; d_gene: TRBD2; j_gene: TRBJ2-1; abundance: -; CDR3aa: CASSLRTSGRPRDNEQFF; CDR3nt: TGTGCCAGCAGCCTCCGGACTAGCGGGAGGCCAAGGGACAATGAGCAGTTCTTC
v_gene: TRBV11-3; d_gene: -; j_gene: TRBJ2-7; abundance: -; CDR3aa: CASRRTPDSSYEQYF; CDR3nt: TGTGCCAGCAGAAGGACTCCAGATAGCTCCTACGAGCAGTACTTC
v_gene: TRBV2; d_gene: -; j_gene: TRBJ2-3; abundance: -; CDR3aa: CASPGVASGTDTQYF; CDR3nt: TGTGCCAGCCCTGGGGTGGCTAGCGGCACAGATACGCAGTATTTT
v_gene: TRBV5-4; d_gene: TRBD1; j_gene: TRBJ2-2; abundance: -; CDR3aa: CASSSSPRGPTGELFF; CDR3nt: TGTGCCAGCAGCTCCTCACCCAGGGGGCCAACCGGGGAGCTGTTTTTT
v_gene: TRBV12-3/TRBV12-4; d_gene: -; j_gene: TRBJ1-2; abundance: -; CDR3aa: CASRRDYGYTF; CDR3nt: TGTGCCAGCAGGCGGGACTATGGCTACACCTTC
v_gene: TRBV6-5; d_gene: -; j_gene: TRBJ1-6; abundance: -; CDR3aa: CASSPGSGNSPLHF; CDR3nt: TGTGCCAGCAGCCCCGGGAGCGGGAATTCACCCCTCCACTTT
v_gene: TRBV7-7; d_gene: -; j_gene: TRBJ1-1; abundance: -; CDR3aa: CASSSLTRDMNTEAFF; CDR3nt: TGTGCTAGCAGCTCCTTAACCAGAGACATGAACACTGAAGCTTTCTTT
v_gene: TRBV12-3/TRBV12-4; d_gene: TRBD1; j_gene: TRBJ1-1; abundance: -; CDR3aa: CASSLGTTGGPF; CDR3nt: TGTGCCAGCAGTTTAGGCACGACAGGGGGCCCATTT
v_gene: TRBV6-1; d_gene: -; j_gene: TRBJ2-7; abundance: -; CDR3aa: CASSEAPTWDMAYEQYF; CDR3nt: TGTGCCAGCAGTGAAGCTCCGACATGGGACATGGCCTACGAGCAGTACTTC
v_gene: TRBV14; d_gene: TRBD1; j_gene: TRBJ1-6; abundance: -; CDR3aa: CASSQEDRASPLHF; CDR3nt: TGTGCCAGCAGCCAAGAAGACAGGGCCTCACCCCTCCACTTT
v_gene: TRBV25-1; d_gene: -; j_gene: TRBJ1-2; abundance: -; CDR3aa: CASSERDTANYGYTF; CDR3nt: TGTGCCAGCAGTGAACGGGACACAGCTAACTATGGCTACACCTTC
v_gene: TRBV7-2; d_gene: -; j_gene: TRBJ1-1; abundance: -; CDR3aa: CASSLLARKAFF; CDR3nt: TGTGCCAGCAGCTTACTGGCCAGGAAAGCTTTCTTT
v_gene: TRBV7-2; d_gene: -; j_gene: TRBJ2-7; abundance: -; CDR3aa: CASSLERLDPYEQYF; CDR3nt: TGTGCCAGCAGCTTAGAAAGACTAGACCCCTACGAGCAGTACTTC
v_gene: TRBV19; d_gene: -; j_gene: TRBJ1-3; abundance: -; CDR3aa: CASADRSKLSGNTIYF; CDR3nt: TGTGCCAGTGCTGACAGATCCAAACTCTCTGGAAACACCATATATTTT
v_gene: TRBV6-2/TRBV6-3; d_gene: TRBD1; j_gene: TRBJ1-5; abundance: once; CDR3aa: CASSGQGAQNQPQHF; CDR3nt: TGTGCCAGCAGTGGACAGGGGGCGCAGAATCAGCCCCAGCATTTT
v_gene: TRBV2; d_gene: TRBD1; j_gene: TRBJ1-2; abundance: -; CDR3aa: CASSTSLRQGAYGYTF; CDR3nt: TGTGCCAGCAGCACAAGCCTTAGACAGGGGGCCTATGGCTACACCTTC
v_gene: TRBV4-2; d_gene: -; j_gene: TRBJ2-3; abundance: -; CDR3aa: CASSQDRTPGGTDTQYF; CDR3nt: TGTGCCAGCAGCCAAGATAGGACTCCCGGAGGCACAGATACGCAGTATTTT
v_gene: TRBV7-8; d_gene: -; j_gene: TRBJ1-6; abundance: -; CDR3aa: CASSLASGDISPLHF; CDR3nt: TGTGCCAGCAGCTTAGCGTCAGGGGATATCTCACCCCTCCACTTT
v_gene: TRBV5-1; d_gene: -; j_gene: TRBJ1-3; abundance: few; CDR3aa: CASSLNSYSGNTIYF; CDR3nt: TGCGCCAGCAGCTTGAACAGTTACTCTGGAAACACCATATATTTT
v_gene: TRBV7-2; d_gene: -; j_gene: TRBJ2-7; abundance: -; CDR3aa: CASRRNSQGSYEQYF; CDR3nt: TGTGCCAGCAGACGGAACTCACAGGGCTCCTACGAGCAGTACTTC
v_gene: TRBV10-2; d_gene: TRBD1; j_gene: TRBJ1-2; abundance: -; CDR3aa: CASSEQGARGYTF; CDR3nt: TGCGCCAGCAGTGAACAGGGGGCGAGAGGCTACACCTTC
v_gene: TRBV4-3; d_gene: TRBD1; j_gene: TRBJ2-7; abundance: -; CDR3aa: CASSQDRGRLEQYF; CDR3nt: TGCGCCAGCAGCCAAGACAGGGGGCGGCTCGAGCAGTACTTC
v_gene: TRBV25-1; d_gene: TRBD2; j_gene: TRBJ2-1; abundance: -; CDR3aa: CASRSASGKVGEQFF; CDR3nt: TGTGCCAGCAGGTCCGCTAGCGGGAAGGTCGGTGAGCAGTTCTTC
v_gene: TRBV20-1; d_gene: -; j_gene: TRBJ1-4; abundance: once; CDR3aa: CSASYRVGEYEKLFF; CDR3nt: TGCAGTGCTAGTTACAGGGTGGGCGAGTACGAAAAACTGTTTTTT
v_gene: TRBV7-2; d_gene: -; j_gene: TRBJ1-4; abundance: -; CDR3aa: CASSLARGEKLFF; CDR3nt: TGTGCCAGCAGCTTAGCGCGCGGTGAAAAACTGTTTTTT
v_gene: TRBV14; d_gene: TRBD2; j_gene: TRBJ2-5; abundance: -; CDR3aa: CASSQLAVQETQYF; CDR3nt: TGTGCCAGCAGCCAACTAGCGGTACAAGAGACCCAGTACTTC
v_gene: TRBV30; d_gene: TRBD2; j_gene: TRBJ2-1; abundance: -; CDR3aa: CASKQGGRAYNEQFF; CDR3nt: TGTGCCTCAAAACAAGGCGGGAGGGCCTACAATGAGCAGTTCTTC
v_gene: TRBV5-1; d_gene: TRBD1; j_gene: TRBJ1-1; abundance: -; CDR3aa: CASSLAETGSTEAFF; CDR3nt: TGCGCCAGCAGCTTGGCCGAGACAGGGAGTACTGAAGCTTTCTTT
v_gene: TRBV30; d_gene: -; j_gene: TRBJ1-1; abundance: -; CDR3aa: CAWSVLGANTEAFF; CDR3nt: TGTGCCTGGAGTGTACTGGGGGCGAACACTGAAGCTTTCTTT